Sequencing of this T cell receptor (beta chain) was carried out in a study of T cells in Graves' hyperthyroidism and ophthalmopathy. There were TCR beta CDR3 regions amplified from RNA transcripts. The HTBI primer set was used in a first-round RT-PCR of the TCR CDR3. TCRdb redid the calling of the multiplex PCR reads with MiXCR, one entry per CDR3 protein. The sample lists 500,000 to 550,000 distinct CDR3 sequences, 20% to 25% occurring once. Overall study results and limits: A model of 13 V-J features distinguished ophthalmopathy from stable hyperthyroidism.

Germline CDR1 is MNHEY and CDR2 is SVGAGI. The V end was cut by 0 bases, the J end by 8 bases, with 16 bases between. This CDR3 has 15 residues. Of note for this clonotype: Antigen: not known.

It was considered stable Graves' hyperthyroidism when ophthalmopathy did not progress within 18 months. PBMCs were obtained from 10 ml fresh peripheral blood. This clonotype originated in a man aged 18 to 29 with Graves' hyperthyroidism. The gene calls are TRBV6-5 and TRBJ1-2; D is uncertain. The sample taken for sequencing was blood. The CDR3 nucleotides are TGTGCCAGCAGTTACTCGCGGCTGGACGCTTCAGGCTACACCTTC. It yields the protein CASSYSRLDASGYTF.